The 3 T cell receptor beta chains below come from one sample, sequenced in a study of T-cell memory formation after mild COVID-19. TCRdb reprocessed the 5' RACE reads with MiXCR, giving one entry per CDR3 protein. The table lists around 320,000 distinct CDR3 sequences, approximately 27% of them singletons. What was sequenced was PBMCs or a T cell subset sorted from them (not recorded which). These receptors were collected from an adult woman who had mild COVID-19 (a few samples of this study predate the infection). Cell type and time point are not known.

V is TRBV20-1 and J is TRBJ2-1; D remains ambiguous. This CDR3 comprises 15 residues. CDR1 and CDR2 (germline): DFQATT, SNEGSKA (reference sequence). The V gene lost 5 bases and the J gene lost 0 bases, with 14 bases spanning the gap. In DNA form, the CDR3 reads TGCAGTGCTCTACGGACGGAAAGCTCCTACAATGAGCAGTTCTTC. Its protein product is CSALRTESSYNEQFF.

This chain joins TRBV12-3 or TRBV12-4 and TRBJ1-5; D gene ambiguous. The V end lost 4 bases, the J end lost 6 bases, and 7 bases lay between the germline ends. There are 12 residues in the CDR3. CDR3 amino acids: CASSSDSQPQHF. CDR3 DNA: TGTGCCAGCAGTTCCGATTCTCAGCCCCAGCATTTT.

The rearrangement uses TRBV12-3 or TRBV12-4 and TRBJ2-2, with 8 bases identical to TRBD2. Unmatched junction bases numbered 10, after V lost 6 bases and J lost 4 bases. This CDR3 comprises 16 residues. CDR3 region: CASRTGLARVTGELFF. CDR3 in DNA: TGTGCCAGCAGAACCGGACTAGCTAGGGTCACCGGGGAGCTGTTTTTT.